This T cell receptor beta chain appears in the sequencing data of a study of cytomegalovirus exposure and HLA in healthy donors. As for the study in general: Tens of millions of unique TCRs from HLA-typed donors made up an early data release.

Concerning this clone itself: Antigen specificity is unknown.

Study results and limitations: Reported findings show TCR beta sequences accurately forecast HLA-A and HLA-B alleles in most subjects. High sensitivity and specificity were reportedly achieved when the classifier diagnosed cytomegalovirus status.

Those who donated were healthy bone marrow donors. Germline V gene lookup returns CDR1 ENHRY and CDR2 SYGVKD. This CDR3 contains 13 residues. With 3 bases removed from V and 7 bases from J, the gap between germline ends came to 12 bases. Amplification used 60 Vbeta primers and 13 Jbeta primers. Only in-frame clones appear in the TCRdb table, and some are missing; sequencing was by immunoSEQ multiplex PCR. The data hold 150,000 to 200,000 clones, with 60% to 80% observed a single time. The receptor was derived from a man aged 50-59 years in good health and CMV-seropositive. The chain recombines TRBV10-3 with TRBJ1-1, with a weak D call TRBD1 (6 bases). Sequences were obtained from PBMCs. The CDR3, as DNA: TGTGCCATCAGTGAACAGGGTTTCGTTGAAGCTTTCTTT. It translates to CAISEQGFVEAFF.